This TCR beta chain was recorded in a study of early T cells in non-severe SARS-CoV-2 infection. About the study: It was bulk RNA from unsorted whole blood that was sequenced, and the chains were unpaired. Broader study findings: Sequences matched to VDJdb favored anti-spike CD8 responses, while private and CD4 specificities were missed.

The protocol attached unique molecular identifiers to individual cDNA molecules. TCRdb reprocessed the 5' RACE reads via MiXCR and lists one record per CDR3 protein. In the table there are 70,000 or so distinct CDR3 sequences, roughly 4.8% of which are singletons. On this clonotype: Antigen specificity is unknown.

Sample: whole blood, taken at baseline. This TCR derives from an adult who was a healthcare worker with PCR-confirmed SARS-CoV-2 infection or an uninfected control (not recorded which). The donor label of this sample is uncertain.

The CDR3 sequence: CASTLGGLGTEAFF. The CDR3 DNA reads as TGTGCCAGCACCTTAGGCGGGTTGGGTACTGAAGCTTTCTTT. The chain carries TRBV28 and TRBJ1-1, with D unresolved. The CDR3 runs to 14 residues. Between the trimmed V and J ends, which lost 7 bases and 5 bases, there was a span of 17 bases. Germline V gives CDR1 MDHEN, CDR2 SYDVKM.